Below, one T cell receptor beta chain is given with its context. Likely unrecorded immune exposures existed in these nominally healthy donors. The PCR contained 60 Vbeta and 13 Jbeta primers. Produced via immunoSEQ multiplex PCR; TCRdb's table is partial and in-frame only. The table records around 100,000 clones, about 68% of them present only once. This specimen comes from a study of cytomegalovirus exposure and HLA in healthy donors. The germline V gene has CDR1 LNHNV and CDR2 YYDKDF (reference sequence). The CDR3 runs to 16 residues. The ends were cut back, 5 bases at V and 3 bases at J, with 16 bases in the middle.

This receptor was obtained from a male donor in good health and CMV-seropositive. The specimen was PBMCs. The V gene is TRBV15, the J gene TRBJ1-4; perhaps TRBD1 as D (6 bases). Here the CDR3 reads CATSPGGGYSNEKLFF. The CDR3 DNA reads as TGTGCCACCAGCCCGGGGGGCGGCTATTCTAATGAAAAACTGTTTTTT.